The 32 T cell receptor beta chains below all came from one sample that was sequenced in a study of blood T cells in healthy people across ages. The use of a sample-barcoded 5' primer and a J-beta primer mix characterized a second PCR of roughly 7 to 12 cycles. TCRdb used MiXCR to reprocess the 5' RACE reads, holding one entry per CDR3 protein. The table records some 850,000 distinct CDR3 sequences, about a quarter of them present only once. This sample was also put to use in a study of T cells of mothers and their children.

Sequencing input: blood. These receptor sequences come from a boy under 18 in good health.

CDR3 coding DNA: TGCGCCAGCAGTTCCAAATTGGACAGGGTGGAAGAGACCCAGTACTTC. Amino acid sequence: CASSSKLDRVEETQYF. The chain recombines TRBV5-1 with TRBJ2-5, with 8 bases aligning to TRBD1. This CDR3 region has 16 residues. After removal of 5 bases from V and 3 bases from J, the junction contained 12 bases not matched to a gene. From germline, CDR1 is SGHRS and CDR2 YFSETQ.

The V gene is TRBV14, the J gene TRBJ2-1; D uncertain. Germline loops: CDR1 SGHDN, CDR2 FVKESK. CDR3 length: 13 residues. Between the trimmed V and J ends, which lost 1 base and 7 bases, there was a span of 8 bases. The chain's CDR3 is CASSQGRRNEQFF. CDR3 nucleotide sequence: TGTGCCAGCAGCCAAGGCCGCAGGAATGAGCAGTTCTTC.

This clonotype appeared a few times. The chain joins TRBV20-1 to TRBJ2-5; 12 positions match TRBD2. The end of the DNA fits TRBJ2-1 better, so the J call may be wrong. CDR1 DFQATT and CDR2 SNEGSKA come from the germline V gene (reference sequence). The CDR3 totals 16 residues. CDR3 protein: CSAREGGTSGYNEQFF. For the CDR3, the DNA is TGCAGTGCTAGAGAGGGAGGGACTAGCGGGTACAATGAGCAGTTCTTC.

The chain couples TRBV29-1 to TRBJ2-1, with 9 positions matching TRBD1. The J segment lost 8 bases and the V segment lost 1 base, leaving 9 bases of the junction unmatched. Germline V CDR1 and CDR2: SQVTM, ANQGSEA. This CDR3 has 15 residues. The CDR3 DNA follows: TGCAGCGTTGAAGGAGGCACAGGGGGCTTCGATGAGCAGTTCTTC. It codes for CSVEGGTGGFDEQFF.

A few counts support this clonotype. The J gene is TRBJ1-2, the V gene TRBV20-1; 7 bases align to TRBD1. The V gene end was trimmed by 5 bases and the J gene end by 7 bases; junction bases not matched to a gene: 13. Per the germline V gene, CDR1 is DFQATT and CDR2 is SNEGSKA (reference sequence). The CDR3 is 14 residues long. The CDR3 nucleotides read TGCAGTGCTCTCGACAGGGAACGTCATCGTGGCTACACCTTC. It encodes CSALDRERHRGYTF.

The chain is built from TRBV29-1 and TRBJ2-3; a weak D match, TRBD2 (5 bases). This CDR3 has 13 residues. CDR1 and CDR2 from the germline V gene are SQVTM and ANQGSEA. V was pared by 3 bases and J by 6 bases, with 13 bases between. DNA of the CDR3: TGCAGCGTTGAGAGCCGAGCGGTGGATACGCAGTATTTT. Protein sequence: CSVESRAVDTQYF.

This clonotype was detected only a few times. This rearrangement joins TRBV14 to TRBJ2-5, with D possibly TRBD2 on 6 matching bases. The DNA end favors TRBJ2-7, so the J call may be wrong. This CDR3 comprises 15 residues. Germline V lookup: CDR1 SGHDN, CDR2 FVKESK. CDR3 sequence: CASSRGGGRTYEQYF. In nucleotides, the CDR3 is TGTGCCAGCAGCCGGGGAGGAGGGCGAACTTACGAGCAGTACTTC.

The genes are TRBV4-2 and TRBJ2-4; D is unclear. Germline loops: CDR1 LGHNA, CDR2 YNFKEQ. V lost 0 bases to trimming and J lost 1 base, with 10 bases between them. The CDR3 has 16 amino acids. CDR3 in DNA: TGTGCCAGCAGCCAAGAGACCGGGTGGGCCAAAAACATTCAGTACTTC. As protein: CASSQETGWAKNIQYF.

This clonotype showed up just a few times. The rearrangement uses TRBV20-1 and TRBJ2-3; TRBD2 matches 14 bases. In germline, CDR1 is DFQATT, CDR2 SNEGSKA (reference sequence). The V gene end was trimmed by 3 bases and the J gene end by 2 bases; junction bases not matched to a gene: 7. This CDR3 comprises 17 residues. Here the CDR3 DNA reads TGCAGTGCTAGGGGACTAGCGGGGGCCCCCTTCACAGATACGCAGTATTTT. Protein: CSARGLAGAPFTDTQYF.

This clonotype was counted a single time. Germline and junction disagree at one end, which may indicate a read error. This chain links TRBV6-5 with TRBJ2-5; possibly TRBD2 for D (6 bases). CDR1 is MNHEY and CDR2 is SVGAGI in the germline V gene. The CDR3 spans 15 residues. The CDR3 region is CASSYGGTFGETRYF. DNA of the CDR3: TGTGCCAGCAGTTATGGGGGGACCTTCGGGGAGACCCGGTACTTC.

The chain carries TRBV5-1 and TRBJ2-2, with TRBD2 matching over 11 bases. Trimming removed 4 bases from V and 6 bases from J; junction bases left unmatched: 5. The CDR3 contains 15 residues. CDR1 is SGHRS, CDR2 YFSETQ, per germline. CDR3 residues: CASSEGLAVPGELFF. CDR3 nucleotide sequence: TGCGCCAGCAGCGAGGGACTAGCGGTTCCCGGGGAGCTGTTTTTT.

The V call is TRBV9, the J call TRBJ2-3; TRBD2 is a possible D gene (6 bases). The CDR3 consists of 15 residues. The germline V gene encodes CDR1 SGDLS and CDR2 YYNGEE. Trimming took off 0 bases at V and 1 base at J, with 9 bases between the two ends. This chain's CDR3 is CASSVGWGGTDTQYF. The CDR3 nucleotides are TGTGCCAGCAGCGTAGGCTGGGGGGGCACAGATACGCAGTATTTT. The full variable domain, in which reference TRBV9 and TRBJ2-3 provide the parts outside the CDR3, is DSGVTQTPKHLITATGQRVTLRCSPRSGDLSVYWYQQSLDQGLQFLIQYYNGEERAKGNILERFSAQQFPDLHSELNLSSLELGDSALYFCASSVGWGGTDTQYFGPGTRLTVL.

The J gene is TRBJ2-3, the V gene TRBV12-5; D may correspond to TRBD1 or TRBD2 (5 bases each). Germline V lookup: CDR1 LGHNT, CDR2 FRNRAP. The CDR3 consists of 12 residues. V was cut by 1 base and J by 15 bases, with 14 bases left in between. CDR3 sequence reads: CASGLAGLRGYF. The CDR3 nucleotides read TGTGCTAGTGGTTTGGCGGGGCTCCGAGGTTATTTT.

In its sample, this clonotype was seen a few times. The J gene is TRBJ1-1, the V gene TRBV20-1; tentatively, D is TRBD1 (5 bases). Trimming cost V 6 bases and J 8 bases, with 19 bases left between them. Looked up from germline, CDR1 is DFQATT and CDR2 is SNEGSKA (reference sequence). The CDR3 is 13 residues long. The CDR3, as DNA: TGCAGTGCACCCTTACCCCCGGGGCAAGAAGCTTTCTTT. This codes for CSAPLPPGQEAFF.

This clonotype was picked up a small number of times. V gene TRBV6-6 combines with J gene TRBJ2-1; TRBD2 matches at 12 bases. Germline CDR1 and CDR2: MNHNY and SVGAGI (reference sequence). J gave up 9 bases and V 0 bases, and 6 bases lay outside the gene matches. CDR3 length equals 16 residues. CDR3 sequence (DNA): TGTGCCAGCAGTTACTCTCCTAGCGGGGGGGCCGGTGAGCAGTTCTTC. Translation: CASSYSPSGGAGEQFF.

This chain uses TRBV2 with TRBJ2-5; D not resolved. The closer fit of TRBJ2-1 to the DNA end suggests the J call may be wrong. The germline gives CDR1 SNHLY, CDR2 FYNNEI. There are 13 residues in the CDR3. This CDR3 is CASTLLGWHEQFF. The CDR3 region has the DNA TGTGCCAGCACCCTATTAGGGTGGCATGAGCAGTTCTTC.

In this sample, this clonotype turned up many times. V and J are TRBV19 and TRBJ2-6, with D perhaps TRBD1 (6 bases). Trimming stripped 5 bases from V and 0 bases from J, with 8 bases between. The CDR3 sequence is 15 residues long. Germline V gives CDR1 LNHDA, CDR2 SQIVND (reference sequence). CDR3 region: CASSGQSSGANVLTF. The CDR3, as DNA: TGTGCCAGTAGTGGACAGTCCTCTGGGGCCAACGTCCTGACTTTC.

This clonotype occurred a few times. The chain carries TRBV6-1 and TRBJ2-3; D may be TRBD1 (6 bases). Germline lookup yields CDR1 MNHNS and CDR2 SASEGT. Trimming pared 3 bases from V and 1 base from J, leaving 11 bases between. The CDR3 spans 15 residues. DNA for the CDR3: TGTGCCAGCAGTGAGTACAGGGCCGGCACAGATACGCAGTATTTT. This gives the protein CASSEYRAGTDTQYF.

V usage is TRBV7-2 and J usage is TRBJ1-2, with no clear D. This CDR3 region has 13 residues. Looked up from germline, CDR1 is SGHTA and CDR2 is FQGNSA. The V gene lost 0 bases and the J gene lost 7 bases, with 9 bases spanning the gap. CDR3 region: CASSLAVNSGYTF. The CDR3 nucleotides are TGTGCCAGCAGCTTAGCGGTCAACAGTGGCTACACCTTC.

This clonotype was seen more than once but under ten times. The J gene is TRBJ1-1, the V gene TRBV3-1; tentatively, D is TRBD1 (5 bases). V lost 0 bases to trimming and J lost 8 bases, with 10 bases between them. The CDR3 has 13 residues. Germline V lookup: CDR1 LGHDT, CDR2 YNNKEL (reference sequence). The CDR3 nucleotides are TGTGCCAGCAGCCAAGATCGTGGGGCGGAAGCTTTCTTT. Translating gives CASSQDRGAEAFF.

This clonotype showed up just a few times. The CDR3 region has the DNA TGTGCCAGCAGTTTAACAGGGACGAGCGAGCAGTACTTC. Translation gives CASSLTGTSEQYF. V usage is TRBV27 and J usage is TRBJ2-1, with TRBD1 as a possible D gene (6 bases). With the DNA end fitting TRBJ2-7 better, the J assignment may be wrong. In germline, CDR1 is MNHEY, CDR2 SMNVEV (reference sequence). The CDR3 loop spans 13 amino acids.

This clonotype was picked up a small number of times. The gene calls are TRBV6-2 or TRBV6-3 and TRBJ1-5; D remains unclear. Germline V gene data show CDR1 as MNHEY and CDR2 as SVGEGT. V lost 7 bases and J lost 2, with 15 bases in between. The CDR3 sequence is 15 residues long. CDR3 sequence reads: CASTPVVPGNQPQHF. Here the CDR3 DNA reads TGTGCCAGCACCCCAGTCGTCCCGGGCAATCAGCCCCAGCATTTT.

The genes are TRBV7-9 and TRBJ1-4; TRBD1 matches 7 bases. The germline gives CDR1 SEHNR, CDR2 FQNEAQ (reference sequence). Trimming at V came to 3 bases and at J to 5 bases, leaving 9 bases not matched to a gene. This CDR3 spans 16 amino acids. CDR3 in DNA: TGTGCCAGCAGCTTTGGGACAGCGGGCCTAAATGAAAAACTGTTTTTT. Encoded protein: CASSFGTAGLNEKLFF.

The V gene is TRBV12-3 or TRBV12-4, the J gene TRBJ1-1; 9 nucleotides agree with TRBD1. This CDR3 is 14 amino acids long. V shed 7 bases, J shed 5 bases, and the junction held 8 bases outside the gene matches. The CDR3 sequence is CASNTGGIATEAFF. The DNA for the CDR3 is TGTGCCAGCAATACAGGGGGCATAGCGACTGAAGCTTTCTTT.

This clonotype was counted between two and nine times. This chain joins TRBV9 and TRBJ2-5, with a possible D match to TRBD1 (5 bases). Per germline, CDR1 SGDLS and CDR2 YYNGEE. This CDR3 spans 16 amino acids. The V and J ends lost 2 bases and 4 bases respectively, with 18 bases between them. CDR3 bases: TGTGCCAGCAGCGTCGACCCCCAGGGAAGTCGAGAGACCCAGTACTTC. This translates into CASSVDPQGSRETQYF.

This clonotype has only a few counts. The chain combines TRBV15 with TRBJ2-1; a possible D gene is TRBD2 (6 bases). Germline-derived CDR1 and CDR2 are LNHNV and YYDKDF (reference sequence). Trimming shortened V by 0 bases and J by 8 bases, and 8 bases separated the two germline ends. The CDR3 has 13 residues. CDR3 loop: CATSRDGGYEQFF. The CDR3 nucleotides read TGTGCCACCAGCAGAGACGGAGGGTATGAGCAGTTCTTC.

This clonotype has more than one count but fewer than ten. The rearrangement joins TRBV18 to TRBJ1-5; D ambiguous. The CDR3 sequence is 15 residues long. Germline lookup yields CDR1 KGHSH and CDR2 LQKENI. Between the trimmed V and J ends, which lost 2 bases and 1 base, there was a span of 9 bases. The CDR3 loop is CASSPGLTSNQPQHF. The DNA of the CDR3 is TGTGCCAGCTCACCAGGGCTGACGAGCAATCAGCCCCAGCATTTT.

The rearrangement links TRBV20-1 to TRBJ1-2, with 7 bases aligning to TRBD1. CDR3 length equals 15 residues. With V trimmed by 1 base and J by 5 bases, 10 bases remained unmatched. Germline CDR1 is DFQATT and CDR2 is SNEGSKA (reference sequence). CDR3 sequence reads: CSARALREGAYGYTF. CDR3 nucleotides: TGCAGTGCTAGAGCCTTAAGGGAGGGGGCGTATGGCTACACCTTC.

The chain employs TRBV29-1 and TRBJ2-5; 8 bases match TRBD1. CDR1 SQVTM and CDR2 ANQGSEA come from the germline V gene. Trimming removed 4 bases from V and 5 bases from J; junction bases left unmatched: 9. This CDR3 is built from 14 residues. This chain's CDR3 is CSVAADRGLETQYF. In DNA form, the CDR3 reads TGCAGCGTTGCGGCCGACAGGGGATTGGAGACCCAGTACTTC.

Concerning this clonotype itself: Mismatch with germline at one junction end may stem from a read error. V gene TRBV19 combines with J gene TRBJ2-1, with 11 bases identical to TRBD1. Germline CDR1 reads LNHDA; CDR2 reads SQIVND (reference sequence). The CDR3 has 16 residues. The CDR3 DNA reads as TGTGCCAGTAGTATTGGGACAGGGGGATCCTACAACGAGCAGTTCTTC. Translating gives CASSIGTGGSYNEQFF.

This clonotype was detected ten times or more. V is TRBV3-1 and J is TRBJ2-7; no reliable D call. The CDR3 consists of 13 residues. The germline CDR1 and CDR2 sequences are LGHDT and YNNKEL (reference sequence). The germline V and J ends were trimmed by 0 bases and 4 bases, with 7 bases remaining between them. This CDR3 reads CASSQDLSYEQYF. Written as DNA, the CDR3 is TGTGCCAGCAGCCAAGATCTCAGTTACGAGCAGTACTTC.

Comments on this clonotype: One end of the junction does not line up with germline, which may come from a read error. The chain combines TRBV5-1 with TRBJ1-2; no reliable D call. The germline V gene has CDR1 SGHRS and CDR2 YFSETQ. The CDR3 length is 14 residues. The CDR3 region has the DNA TGCGCCAGCAGCTTGGATTGGCAGTTCACTGGCTGCACCTTC. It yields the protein CASSLDWQFTGCTF. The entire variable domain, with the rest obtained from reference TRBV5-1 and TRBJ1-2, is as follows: KAGVTQTPRYLIKTRGQQVTLSCSPISGHRSVSWYQQTPGQGLQFLFEYFSETQRNKGNFPGRFSGRQFSNSRSEMNVSTLELGDSALYLCASSLDWQFTGCTFGSGTRLTVV.